This entry concerns a single TCR beta chain. Antigen: not known. The length of the CDR3 is 12 residues. The ends lost 8 bases at V and 3 bases at J; junction bases unmatched: 3. In germline, CDR1 is MNHEY, CDR2 SVGAGI. Noted time point: week 5, during vaccination. Each dose delivered 300 ug of mutant IDH1 20-mer peptide subcutaneously with imiquimod. Clones were read by immunoSEQ multiplex PCR, and TCRdb kept only the in-frame ones, dropping some. The sample has over 50,000 clones, approximately 90% seen once. This entry comes from a study of a mutant IDH1 vaccine in newly diagnosed glioma. The chain couples TRBV6-5 to TRBJ1-1; 7 bases agree with TRBD1. The sample here was PBMCs, taken from a glioma patient whose treatment included an IDH1 peptide vaccine. This TCR came from a woman aged 40 to 50 with glioma. CDR3 in amino acids: CASGRGDTEAFF. The DNA of the CDR3 is TGTGCCAGCGGCAGGGGGGACACTGAAGCTTTCTTT.